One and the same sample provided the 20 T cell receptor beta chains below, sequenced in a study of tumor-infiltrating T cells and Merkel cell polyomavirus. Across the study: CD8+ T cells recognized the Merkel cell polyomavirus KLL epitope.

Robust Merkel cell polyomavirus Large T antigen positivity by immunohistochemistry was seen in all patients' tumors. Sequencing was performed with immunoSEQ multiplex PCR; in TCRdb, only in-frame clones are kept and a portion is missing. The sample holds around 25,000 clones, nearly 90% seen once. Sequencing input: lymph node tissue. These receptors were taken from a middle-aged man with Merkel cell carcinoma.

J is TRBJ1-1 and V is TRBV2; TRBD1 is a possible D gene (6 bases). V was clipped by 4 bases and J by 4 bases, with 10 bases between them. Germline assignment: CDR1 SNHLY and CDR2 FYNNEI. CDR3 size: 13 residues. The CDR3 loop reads CASSGTGFTEAFF. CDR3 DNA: TGTGCCAGCAGTGGTACAGGGTTCACTGAAGCTTTCTTT.

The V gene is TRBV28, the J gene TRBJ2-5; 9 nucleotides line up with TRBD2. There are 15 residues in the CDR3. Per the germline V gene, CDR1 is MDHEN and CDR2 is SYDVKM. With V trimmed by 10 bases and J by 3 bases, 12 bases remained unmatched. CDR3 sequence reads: CATPEREEPEETQYF. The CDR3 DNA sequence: TGTGCCACCCCTGAGCGGGAGGAACCAGAAGAGACCCAGTACTTC.

CDR3 in amino acids: CATSREGTSGKDTQYF. The CDR3 DNA reads TGTGCCACCAGCAGAGAGGGGACTAGCGGGAAGGATACGCAGTATTTT. The chain couples TRBV15 to TRBJ2-3, with 13 bases fitting TRBD2. J was trimmed by 6 bases and V by 0 bases; bases with no gene match: 3. This CDR3 region has 16 residues. Germline V CDR1 and CDR2: LNHNV, YYDKDF (reference sequence).

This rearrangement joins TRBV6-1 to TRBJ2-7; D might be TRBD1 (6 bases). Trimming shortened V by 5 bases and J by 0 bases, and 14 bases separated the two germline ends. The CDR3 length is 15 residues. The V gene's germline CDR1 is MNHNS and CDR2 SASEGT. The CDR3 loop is CASSRRRGSSYEQYF. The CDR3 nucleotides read TGTGCCAGCAGTCGCCGTAGGGGGAGCTCCTACGAGCAGTACTTC.

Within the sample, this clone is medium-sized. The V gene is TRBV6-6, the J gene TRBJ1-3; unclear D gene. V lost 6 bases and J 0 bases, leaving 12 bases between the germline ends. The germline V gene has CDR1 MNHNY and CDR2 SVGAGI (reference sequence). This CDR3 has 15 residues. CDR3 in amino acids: CASSPLSFSGNTIYF. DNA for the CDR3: TGTGCCAGCAGCCCACTATCGTTCTCTGGAAACACCATATATTTT.

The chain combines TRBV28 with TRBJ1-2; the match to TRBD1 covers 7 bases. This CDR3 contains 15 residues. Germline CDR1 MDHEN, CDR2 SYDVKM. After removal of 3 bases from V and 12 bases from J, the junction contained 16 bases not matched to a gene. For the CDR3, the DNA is TGTGCCAGCAGTTTTGGATCTCAGGGGGAATCGGTTCACACCTTC. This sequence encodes CASSFGSQGESVHTF.

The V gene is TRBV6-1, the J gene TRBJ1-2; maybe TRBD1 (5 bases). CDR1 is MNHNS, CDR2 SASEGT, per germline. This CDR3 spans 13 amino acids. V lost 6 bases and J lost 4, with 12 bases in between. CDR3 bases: TGTGCCAGCAGGGGGGGGTCGGGCTATGGCTACACCTTC. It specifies CASRGGSGYGYTF.

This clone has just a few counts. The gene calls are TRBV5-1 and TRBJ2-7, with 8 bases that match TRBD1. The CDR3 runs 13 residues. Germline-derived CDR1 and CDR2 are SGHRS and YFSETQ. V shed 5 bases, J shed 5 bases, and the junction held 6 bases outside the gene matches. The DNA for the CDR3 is TGCGCCAGCAGGACAGGGGATTCCCACGAGCAGTACTTC. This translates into CASRTGDSHEQYF.

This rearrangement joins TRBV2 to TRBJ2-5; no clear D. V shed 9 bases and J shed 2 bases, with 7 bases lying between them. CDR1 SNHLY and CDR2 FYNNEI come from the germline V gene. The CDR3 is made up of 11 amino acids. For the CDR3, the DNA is TGTGCCAGTGGGCAGCAAGAGACCCAGTACTTC. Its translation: CASGQQETQYF. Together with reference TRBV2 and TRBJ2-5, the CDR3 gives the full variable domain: EPEVTQTPSHQVTQMGQEVILRCVPISNHLYFYWYRQILGQKVEFLVSFYNNEISEKSEIFDDQFSVERPDGSNFTLKIRSTKLEDSAMYFCASGQQETQYFGPGTRLLVL.

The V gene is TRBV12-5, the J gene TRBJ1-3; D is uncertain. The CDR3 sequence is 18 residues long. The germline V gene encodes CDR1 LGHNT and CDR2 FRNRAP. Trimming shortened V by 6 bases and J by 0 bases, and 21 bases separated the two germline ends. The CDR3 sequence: CASGDLFSFGDSGNTIYF. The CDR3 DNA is TGTGCTAGTGGCGACCTCTTCTCCTTCGGGGACTCTGGAAACACCATATATTTT. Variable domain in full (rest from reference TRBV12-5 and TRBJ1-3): DARVTQTPRHKVTEMGQEVTMRCQPILGHNTVFWYRQTMMQGLELLAYFRNRAPLDDSGMPKDRFSAEMPDATLATLKIQPSEPRDSAVYFCASGDLFSFGDSGNTIYFGEGSWLTVV.

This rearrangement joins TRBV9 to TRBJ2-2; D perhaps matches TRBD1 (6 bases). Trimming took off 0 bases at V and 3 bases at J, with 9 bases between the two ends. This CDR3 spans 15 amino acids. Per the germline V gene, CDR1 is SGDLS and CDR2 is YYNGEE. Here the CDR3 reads CASSVGPGDTGELFF. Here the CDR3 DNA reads TGTGCCAGCAGCGTAGGCCCAGGGGACACCGGGGAGCTGTTTTTT.

This chain's CDR3 is CASSEALYSGSYGYTF. In DNA, the CDR3 is TGTGCCAGCAGTGAAGCGCTTTACTCGGGTAGCTATGGCTACACCTTC. The chain carries TRBV2 and TRBJ1-2, with D uncertain. Trimming removed 0 bases from V and 4 bases from J, with 15 bases in between. Per germline, CDR1 SNHLY and CDR2 FYNNEI. The CDR3 totals 16 residues.

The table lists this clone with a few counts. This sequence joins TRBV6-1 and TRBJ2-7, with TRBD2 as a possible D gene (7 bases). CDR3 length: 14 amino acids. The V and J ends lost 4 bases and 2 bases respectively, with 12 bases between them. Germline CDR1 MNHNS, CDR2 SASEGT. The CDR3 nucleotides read TGTGCCAGCAGTGGGGCGGGGGCCGCCTACGAGCAGTACTTC. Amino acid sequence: CASSGAGAAYEQYF.

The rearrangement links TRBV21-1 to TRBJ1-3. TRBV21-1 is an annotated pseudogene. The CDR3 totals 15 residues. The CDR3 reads CASDRSDYSGNTIYF. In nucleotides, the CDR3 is TGTGCCAGCGATCGAAGCGATTACTCTGGAAACACCATATATTTT.

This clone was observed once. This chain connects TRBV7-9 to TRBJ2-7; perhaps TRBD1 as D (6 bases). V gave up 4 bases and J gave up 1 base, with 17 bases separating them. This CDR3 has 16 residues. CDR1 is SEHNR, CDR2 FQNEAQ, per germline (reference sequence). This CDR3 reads CASSSPRGRGSYEQYF. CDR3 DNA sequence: TGTGCCAGCAGCTCCCCGCGAGGAAGGGGGTCCTACGAGCAGTACTTC.

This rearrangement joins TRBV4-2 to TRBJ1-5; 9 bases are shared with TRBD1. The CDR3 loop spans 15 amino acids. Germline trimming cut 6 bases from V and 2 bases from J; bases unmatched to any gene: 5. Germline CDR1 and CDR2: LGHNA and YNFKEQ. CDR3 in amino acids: CASSQQGARNQPQHF. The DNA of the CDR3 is TGTGCCAGCAGTCAACAGGGGGCTCGCAATCAGCCCCAGCATTTT.

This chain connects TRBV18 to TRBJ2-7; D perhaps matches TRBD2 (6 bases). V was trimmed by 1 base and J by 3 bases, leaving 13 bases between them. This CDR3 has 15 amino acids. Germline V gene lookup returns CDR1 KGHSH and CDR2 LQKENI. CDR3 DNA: TGTGCCAGCTCACCACAGGGGACTGTCCTCTACGAGCAGTACTTC. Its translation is CASSPQGTVLYEQYF.

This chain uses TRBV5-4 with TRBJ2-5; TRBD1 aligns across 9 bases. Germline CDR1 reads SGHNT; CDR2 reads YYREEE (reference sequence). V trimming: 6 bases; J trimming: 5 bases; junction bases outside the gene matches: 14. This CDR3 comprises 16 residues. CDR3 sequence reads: CASTLGQGRMGETQYF. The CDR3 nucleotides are TGTGCCAGCACCCTAGGACAGGGGAGGATGGGTGAGACCCAGTACTTC.

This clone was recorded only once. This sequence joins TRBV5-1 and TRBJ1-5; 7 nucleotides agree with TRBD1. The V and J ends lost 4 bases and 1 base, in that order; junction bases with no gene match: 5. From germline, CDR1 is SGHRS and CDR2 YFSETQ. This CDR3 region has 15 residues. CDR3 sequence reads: CASSLTGESNQPQHF. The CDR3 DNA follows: TGCGCCAGCAGCCTAACAGGGGAGAGCAATCAGCCCCAGCATTTT.

CDR3 sequence: CASSPGGEQFF. The DNA for the CDR3 is TGTGCCAGCAGCCCAGGCGGGGAGCAGTTCTTC. The chain links TRBV5-8 to TRBJ2-1; tentative D call: TRBD2 (5 bases). CDR1 and CDR2 (germline): SGHTS, YDEGEE. There are 11 residues in the CDR3. The ends were cut back, 4 bases at V and 10 bases at J, with 9 bases in the middle.